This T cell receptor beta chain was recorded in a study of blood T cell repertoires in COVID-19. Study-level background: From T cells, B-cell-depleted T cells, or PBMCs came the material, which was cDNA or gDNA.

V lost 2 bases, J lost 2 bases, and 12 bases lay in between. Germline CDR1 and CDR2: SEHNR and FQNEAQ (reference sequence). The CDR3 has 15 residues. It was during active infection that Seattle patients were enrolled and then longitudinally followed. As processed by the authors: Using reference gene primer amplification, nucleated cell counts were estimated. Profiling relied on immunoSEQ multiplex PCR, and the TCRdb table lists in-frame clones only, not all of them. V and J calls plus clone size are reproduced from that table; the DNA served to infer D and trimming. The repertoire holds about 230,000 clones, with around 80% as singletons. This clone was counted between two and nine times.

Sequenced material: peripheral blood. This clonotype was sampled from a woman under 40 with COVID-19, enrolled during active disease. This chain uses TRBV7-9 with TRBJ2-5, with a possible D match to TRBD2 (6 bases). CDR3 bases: TGTGCCAGCAGCTTATCCGGGACTTCTCAAGAGACCCAGTACTTC. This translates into CASSLSGTSQETQYF.